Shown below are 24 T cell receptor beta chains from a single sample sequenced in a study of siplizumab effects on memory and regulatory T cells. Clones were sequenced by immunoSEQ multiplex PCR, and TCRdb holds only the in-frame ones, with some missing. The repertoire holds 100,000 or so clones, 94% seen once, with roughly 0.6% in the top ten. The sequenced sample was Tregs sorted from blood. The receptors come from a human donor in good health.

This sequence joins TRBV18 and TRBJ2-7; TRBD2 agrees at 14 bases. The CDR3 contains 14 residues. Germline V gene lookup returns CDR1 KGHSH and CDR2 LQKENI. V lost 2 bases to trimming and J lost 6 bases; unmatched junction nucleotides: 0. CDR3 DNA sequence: TGTGCCAGCTCACCAGGACTAGCGGGAGGCGAGCAGTACTTC. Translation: CASSPGLAGGEQYF.

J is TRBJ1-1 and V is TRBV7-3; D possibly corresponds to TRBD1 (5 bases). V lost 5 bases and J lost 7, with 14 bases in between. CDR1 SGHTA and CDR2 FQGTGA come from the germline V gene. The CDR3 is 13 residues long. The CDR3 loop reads CASSTQGRGEAFF. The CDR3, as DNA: TGTGCCAGCAGCACTCAGGGACGGGGTGAAGCTTTCTTT.

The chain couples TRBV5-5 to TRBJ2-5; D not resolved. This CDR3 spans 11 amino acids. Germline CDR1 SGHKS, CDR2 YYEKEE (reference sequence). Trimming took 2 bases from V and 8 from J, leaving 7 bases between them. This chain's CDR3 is CASSFETTQYF. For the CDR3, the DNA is TGTGCCAGCAGCTTTGAGACAACCCAGTACTTC.

The CDR3 loop is CASSSRTGSTDTQYF. As DNA, the CDR3 is TGTGCCAGCAGCTCACGGACAGGATCTACAGATACGCAGTATTTT. The gene calls are TRBV7-3 and TRBJ2-3; 7 bases align to TRBD1. J lost 3 bases, V lost 4 bases, and 7 bases had no gene match. Germline V CDR1 and CDR2: SGHTA, FQGTGA. CDR3 size: 15 residues. Full variable domain (outside the CDR3, taken from reference TRBV7-3 and TRBJ2-3): GAGVSQTPSNKVTEKGKYVELRCDPISGHTALYWYRQSLGQGPEFLIYFQGTGAADDSGLPNDRFFAVRPEGSVSTLKIQRTERGDSAVYLCASSSRTGSTDTQYFGPGTRLTVL.

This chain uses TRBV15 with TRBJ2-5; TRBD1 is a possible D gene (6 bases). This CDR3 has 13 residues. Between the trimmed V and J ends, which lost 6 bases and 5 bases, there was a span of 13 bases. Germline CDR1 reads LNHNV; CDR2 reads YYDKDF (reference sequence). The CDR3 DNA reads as TGTGCCACCAGAGGCAGGGGCCACGAGACCCAGTACTTC. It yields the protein CATRGRGHETQYF. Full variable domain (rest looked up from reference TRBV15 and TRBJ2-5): DAMVIQNPRYQVTQFGKPVTLSCSQTLNHNVMYWYQQKSSQAPKLLFHYYDKDFNNEADTPDNFQSRRPNTSFCFLDIRSPGLGDTAMYLCATRGRGHETQYFGPGTRLLVL.

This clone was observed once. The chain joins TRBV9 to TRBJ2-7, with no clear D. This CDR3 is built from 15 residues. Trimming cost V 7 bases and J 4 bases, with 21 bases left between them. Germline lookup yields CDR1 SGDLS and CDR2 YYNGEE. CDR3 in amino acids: CASSRVGGSLYEQYF. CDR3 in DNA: TGTGCCAGCTCCCGGGTTGGCGGATCCTTATACGAGCAGTACTTC.

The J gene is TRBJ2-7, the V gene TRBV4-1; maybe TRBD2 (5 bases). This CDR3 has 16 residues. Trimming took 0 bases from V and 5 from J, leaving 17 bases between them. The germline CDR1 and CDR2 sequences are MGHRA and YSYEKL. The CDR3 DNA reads TGCGCCAGCAGCCAAGATTATGGGAGTTGGGTGAACGAGCAGTACTTC. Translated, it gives CASSQDYGSWVNEQYF.

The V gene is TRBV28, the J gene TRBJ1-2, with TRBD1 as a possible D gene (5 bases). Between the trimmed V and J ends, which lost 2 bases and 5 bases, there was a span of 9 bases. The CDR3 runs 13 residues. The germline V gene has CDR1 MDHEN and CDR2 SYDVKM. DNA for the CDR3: TGTGCCAGCAGTTTAGCAGGGCTATATGGCTACACCTTC. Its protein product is CASSLAGLYGYTF.

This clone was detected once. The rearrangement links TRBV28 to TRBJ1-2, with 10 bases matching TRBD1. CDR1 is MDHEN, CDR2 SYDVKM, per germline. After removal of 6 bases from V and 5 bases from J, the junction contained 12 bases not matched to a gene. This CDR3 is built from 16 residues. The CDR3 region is CASRDRGDAFSYGYTF. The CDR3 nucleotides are TGTGCCAGCAGGGACAGGGGGGACGCCTTTTCATATGGCTACACCTTC.

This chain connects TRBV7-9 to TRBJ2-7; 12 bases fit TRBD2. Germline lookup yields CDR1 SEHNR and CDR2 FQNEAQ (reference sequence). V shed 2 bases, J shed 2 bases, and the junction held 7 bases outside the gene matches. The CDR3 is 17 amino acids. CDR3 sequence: CASSLRGSSGRAYEQYF. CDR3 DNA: TGTGCCAGCAGCTTACGCGGGTCTAGCGGGAGGGCCTACGAGCAGTACTTC.

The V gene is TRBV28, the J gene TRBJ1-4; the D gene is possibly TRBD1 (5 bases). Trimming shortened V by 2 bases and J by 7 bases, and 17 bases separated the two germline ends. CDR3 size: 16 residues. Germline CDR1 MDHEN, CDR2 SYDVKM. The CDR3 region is CASSLKAGVAGEKLFF. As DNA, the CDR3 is TGTGCCAGCAGTTTAAAGGCGGGGGTTGCGGGTGAAAAACTGTTTTTT.

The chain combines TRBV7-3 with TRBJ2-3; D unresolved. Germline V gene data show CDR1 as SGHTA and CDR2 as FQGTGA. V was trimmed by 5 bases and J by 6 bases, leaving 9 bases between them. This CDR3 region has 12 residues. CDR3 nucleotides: TGTGCCAGCAGCCACCCCTCGGATACGCAGTATTTT. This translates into CASSHPSDTQYF. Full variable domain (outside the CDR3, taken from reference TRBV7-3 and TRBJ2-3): GAGVSQTPSNKVTEKGKYVELRCDPISGHTALYWYRQSLGQGPEFLIYFQGTGAADDSGLPNDRFFAVRPEGSVSTLKIQRTERGDSAVYLCASSHPSDTQYFGPGTRLTVL.

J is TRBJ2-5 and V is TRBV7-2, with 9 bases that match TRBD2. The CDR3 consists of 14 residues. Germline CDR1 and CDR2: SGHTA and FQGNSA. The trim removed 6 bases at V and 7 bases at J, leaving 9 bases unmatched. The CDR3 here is CASSSKREAGTQYF. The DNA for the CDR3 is TGTGCCAGCAGTTCAAAGCGGGAGGCGGGGACCCAGTACTTC. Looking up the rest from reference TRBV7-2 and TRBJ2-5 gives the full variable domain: GAGVSQSPSNKVTEKGKDVELRCDPISGHTALYWYRQSLGQGLEFLIYFQGNSAPDKSGLPSDRFSAERTGGSVSTLTIQRTQQEDSAVYLCASSSKREAGTQYFGPGTRLLVL.

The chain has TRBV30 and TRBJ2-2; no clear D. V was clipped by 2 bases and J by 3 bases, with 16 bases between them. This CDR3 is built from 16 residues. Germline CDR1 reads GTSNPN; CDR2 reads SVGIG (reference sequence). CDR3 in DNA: TGTGCCTGGAGTCGGCTACAAAGGGCATACACCGGGGAGCTGTTTTTT. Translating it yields CAWSRLQRAYTGELFF.

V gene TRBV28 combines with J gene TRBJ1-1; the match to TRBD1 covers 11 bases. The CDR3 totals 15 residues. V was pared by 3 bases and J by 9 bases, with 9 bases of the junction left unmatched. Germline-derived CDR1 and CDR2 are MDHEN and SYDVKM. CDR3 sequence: CASSFVGQGVLKAFF. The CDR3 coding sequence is TGTGCCAGCAGTTTTGTGGGACAGGGGGTTCTAAAAGCTTTCTTT.

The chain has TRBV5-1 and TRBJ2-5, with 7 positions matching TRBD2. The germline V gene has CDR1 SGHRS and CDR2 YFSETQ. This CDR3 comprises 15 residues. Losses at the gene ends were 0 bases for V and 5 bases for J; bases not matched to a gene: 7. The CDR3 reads CASSLGGSGAETQYF. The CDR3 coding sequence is TGCGCCAGCAGCTTGGGCGGCAGCGGGGCCGAGACCCAGTACTTC.

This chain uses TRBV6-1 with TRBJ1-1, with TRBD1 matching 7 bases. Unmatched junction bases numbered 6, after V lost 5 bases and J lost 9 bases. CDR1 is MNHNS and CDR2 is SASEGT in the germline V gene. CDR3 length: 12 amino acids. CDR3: CASSPGTVKAFF. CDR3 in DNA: TGTGCCAGCAGTCCCGGGACAGTGAAAGCTTTCTTT.

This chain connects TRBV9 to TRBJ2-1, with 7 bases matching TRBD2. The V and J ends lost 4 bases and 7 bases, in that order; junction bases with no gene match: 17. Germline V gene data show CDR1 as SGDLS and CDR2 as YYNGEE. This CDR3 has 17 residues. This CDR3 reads CASSPHPGGRARNEQFF. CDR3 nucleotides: TGTGCCAGCAGCCCCCACCCCGGGGGGAGGGCTCGAAATGAGCAGTTCTTC.

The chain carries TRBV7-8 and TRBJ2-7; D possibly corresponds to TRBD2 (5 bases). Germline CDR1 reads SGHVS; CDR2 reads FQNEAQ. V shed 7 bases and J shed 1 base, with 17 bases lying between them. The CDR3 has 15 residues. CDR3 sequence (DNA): TGTGCCAGCAAACCCGAGAGGGTGGGGTCCTACGAGCAGTACTTC. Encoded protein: CASKPERVGSYEQYF.

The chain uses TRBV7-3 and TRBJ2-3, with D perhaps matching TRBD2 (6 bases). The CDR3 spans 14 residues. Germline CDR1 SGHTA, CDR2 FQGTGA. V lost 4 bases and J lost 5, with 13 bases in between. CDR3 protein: CASSSAGLGDTQYF. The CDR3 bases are TGTGCCAGCAGCTCCGCGGGGTTAGGAGATACGCAGTATTTT.

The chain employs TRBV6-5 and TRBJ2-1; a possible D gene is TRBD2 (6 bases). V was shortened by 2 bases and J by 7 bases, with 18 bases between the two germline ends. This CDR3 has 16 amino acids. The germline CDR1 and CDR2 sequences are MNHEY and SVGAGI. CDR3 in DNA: TGTGCCAGCAGTTACGGTGGAGGCGGGACCTTTAATGAGCAGTTCTTC. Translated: CASSYGGGGTFNEQFF.

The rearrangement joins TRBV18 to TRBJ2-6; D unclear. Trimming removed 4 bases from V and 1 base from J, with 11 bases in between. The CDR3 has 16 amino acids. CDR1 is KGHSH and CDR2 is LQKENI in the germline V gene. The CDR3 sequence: CASSLSLSSGANVLTF. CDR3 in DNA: TGTGCCAGCTCACTTTCGCTGTCTTCTGGGGCCAACGTCCTGACTTTC.

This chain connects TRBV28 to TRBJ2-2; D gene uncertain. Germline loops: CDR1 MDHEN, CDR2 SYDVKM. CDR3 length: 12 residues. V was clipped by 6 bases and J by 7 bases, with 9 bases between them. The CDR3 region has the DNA TGTGCCAGCAGCGCACGATTCGGGGAGCTGTTTTTT. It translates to CASSARFGELFF. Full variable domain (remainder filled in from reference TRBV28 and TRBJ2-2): DVKVTQSSRYLVKRTGEKVFLECVQDMDHENMFWYRQDPGLGLRLIYFSYDVKMKEKGDIPEGYSVSREKKERFSLILESASTNQTSMYLCASSARFGELFFGEGSRLTVL.

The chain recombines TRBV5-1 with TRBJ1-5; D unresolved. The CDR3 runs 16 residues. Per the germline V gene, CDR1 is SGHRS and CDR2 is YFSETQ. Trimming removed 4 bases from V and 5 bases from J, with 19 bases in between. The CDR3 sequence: CASSLTAEMDDQPQHF. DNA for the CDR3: TGCGCCAGCAGCCTCACGGCAGAAATGGATGATCAGCCCCAGCATTTT.